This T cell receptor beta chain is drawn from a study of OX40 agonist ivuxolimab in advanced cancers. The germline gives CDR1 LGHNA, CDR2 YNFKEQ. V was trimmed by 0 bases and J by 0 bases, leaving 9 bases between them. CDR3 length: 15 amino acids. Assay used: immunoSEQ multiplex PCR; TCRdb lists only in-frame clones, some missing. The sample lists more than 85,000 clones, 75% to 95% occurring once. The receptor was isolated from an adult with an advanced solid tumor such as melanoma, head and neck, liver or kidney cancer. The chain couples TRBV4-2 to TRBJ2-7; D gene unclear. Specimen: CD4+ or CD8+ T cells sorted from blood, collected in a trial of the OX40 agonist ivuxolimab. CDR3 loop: CASSQDFRFSYEQYF. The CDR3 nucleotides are TGTGCCAGCAGCCAAGATTTCAGGTTCTCCTACGAGCAGTACTTC.